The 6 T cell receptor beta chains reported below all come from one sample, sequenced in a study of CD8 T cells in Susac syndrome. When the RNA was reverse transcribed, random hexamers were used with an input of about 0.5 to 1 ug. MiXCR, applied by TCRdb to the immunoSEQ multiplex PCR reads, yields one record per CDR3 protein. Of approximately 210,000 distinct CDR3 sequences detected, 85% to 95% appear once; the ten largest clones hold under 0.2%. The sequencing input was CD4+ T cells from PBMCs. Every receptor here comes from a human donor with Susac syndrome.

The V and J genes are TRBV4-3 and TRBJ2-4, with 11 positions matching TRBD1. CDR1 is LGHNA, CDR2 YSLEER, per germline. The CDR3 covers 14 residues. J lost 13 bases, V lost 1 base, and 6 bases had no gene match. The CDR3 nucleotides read TGCGCCAGCAGCCAAGGGACAGGGGGCGTTTTACAGTACTTC. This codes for CASSQGTGGVLQYF.

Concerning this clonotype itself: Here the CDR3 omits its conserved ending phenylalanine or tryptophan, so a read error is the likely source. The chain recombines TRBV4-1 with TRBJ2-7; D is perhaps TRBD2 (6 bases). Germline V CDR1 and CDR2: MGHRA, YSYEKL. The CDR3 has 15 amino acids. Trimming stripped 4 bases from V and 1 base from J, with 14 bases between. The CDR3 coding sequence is TGCGCCAGCAGCCCGGACTACCGGGGGTCCTACGAGCAGTACTCC. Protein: CASSPDYRGSYEQYS.

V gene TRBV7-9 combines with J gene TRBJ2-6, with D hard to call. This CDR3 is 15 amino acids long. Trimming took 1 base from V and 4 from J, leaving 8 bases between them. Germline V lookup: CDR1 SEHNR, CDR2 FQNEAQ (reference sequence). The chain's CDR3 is CASSLGVAGANVLTF. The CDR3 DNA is TGTGCCAGCAGCTTAGGGGTGGCAGGGGCCAACGTCCTGACTTTC.

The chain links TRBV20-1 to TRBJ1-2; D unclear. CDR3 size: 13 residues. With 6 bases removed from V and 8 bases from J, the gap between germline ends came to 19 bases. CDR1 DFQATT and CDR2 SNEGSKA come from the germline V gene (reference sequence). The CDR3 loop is CSAEEGSLSGYTF. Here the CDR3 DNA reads TGCAGTGCCGAGGAAGGGTCGCTAAGCGGCTACACCTTC.

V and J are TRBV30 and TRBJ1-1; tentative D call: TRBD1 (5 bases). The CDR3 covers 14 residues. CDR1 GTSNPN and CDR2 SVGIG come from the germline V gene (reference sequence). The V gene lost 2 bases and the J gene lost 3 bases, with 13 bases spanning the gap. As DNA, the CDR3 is TGTGCCTGGAGTCTTGGGGGAAGGCACACTGAAGCTTTCTTT. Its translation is CAWSLGGRHTEAFF.

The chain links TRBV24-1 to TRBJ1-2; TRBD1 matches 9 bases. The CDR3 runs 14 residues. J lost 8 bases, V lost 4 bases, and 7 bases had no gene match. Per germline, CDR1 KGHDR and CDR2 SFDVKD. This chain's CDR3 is CATSEGGQGGGYTF. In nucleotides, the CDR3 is TGTGCCACCAGTGAGGGGGGACAGGGAGGCGGCTACACCTTC.